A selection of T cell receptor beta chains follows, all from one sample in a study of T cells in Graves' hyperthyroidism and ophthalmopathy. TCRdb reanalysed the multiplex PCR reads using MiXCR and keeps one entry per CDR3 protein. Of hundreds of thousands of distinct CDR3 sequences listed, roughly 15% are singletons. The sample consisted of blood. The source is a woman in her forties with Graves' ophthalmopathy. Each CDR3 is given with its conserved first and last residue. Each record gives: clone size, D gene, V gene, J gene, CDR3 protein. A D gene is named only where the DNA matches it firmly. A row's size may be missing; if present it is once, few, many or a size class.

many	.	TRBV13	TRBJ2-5	CASSLTGTPTFYQETQYF
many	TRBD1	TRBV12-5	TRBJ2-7	CASGLSSTGTGYYEQYF
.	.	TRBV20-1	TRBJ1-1	CSALLAWGDTEAFF
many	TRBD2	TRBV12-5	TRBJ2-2	CASGSLAGGQLFF
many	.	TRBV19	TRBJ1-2	CASSPGTLSYGYTF
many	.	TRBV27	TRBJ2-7	CASSTRPGRLSSYEQYF
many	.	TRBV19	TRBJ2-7	CASSMGTVSYEQYF
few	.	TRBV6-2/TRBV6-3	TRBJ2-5	CASSVGFSDGETQYF
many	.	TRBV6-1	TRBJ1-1	CASSEIGDEKAFF
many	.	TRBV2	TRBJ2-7	CASDLPDGSYEQYF
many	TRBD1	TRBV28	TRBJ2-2	CASSYRTGTGELFF
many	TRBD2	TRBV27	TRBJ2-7	CASSFLLAEYYEQYF
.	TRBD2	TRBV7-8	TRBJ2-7	CASSLGGRIGEQYF
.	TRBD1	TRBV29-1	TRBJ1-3	CSVVAGGFNTIYF
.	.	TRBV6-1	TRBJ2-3	CASSRSVADTQYF
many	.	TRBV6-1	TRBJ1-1	CASSEAVDTEAFF
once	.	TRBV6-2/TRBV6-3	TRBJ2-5	CASTGRGGGGGETQYF
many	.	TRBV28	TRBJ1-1	CASSLLLRKPGTEAFF
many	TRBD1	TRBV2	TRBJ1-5	CASRGDGTGRQPQHF
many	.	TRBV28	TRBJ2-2	CASGHRARELFF
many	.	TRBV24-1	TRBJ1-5	CATSAPGVLQPQHF
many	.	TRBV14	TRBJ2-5	CASSQDRGGLHLETQYF
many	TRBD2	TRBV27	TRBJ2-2	CASSLGLAGDSTGELFF
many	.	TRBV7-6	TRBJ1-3	CASSLLGAGDSGNTIYF
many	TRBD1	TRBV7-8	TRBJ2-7	CASSRRDRSSYEQYF
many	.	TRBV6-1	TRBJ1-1	CASSEYIGALNTEAFF